The 27 T cell receptor beta chains below all came from one sample that was sequenced in a study of neurological immune-mediated disorders. TCRdb reanalysed the 5' RACE reads using MiXCR and keeps one entry per CDR3 protein. There are some 70,000 distinct CDR3 sequences in the sample; almost 3.5% occur only once, and about 3.5% lies in the top ten. The sample taken for sequencing was PBMCs. These receptors were collected from a man aged 35 to 55 with multiple sclerosis.

This clonotype was seen repeatedly, ten times or more. V is TRBV12-3 or TRBV12-4 and J is TRBJ2-7; D may be TRBD1 (6 bases). The CDR3 has 14 amino acids. Trimming cost V 6 bases and J 6 bases, with 18 bases left between them. CDR3 sequence reads: CASSTGTPFAEQYF. The CDR3 DNA sequence: TGTGCCAGCAGCACCGGGACACCTTTTGCCGAGCAGTACTTC.

This clonotype has ten or more counts. One base away lies a much larger clone, so this may be a sequencing read error. The V and J genes are TRBV7-2 and TRBJ1-5; D gene uncertain. This CDR3 spans 12 amino acids. CDR1 and CDR2 from the germline V gene are SGHTA and FQGNSA. The ends were cut back, 6 bases at V and 9 bases at J, with 12 bases in the middle. CDR3 DNA: TGTGCCAGCAGTCTCTTAACTCCGCCCCAGCATTTT. It is translated as CASSLLTPPQHF. Looking up the rest from reference TRBV7-2 and TRBJ1-5 gives the full variable domain: GAGVSQSPSNKVTEKGKDVELRCDPISGHTALYWYRQSLGQGLEFLIYFQGNSAPDKSGLPSDRFSAERTGGSVSTLTIQRTQQEDSAVYLCASSLLTPPQHFGDGTRLSIL.

At least ten counts were recorded for this clonotype. The genes are TRBV7-9 and TRBJ1-5; tentatively, D is TRBD1 (5 bases). The CDR3 length is 18 residues. Trimming left V 5 bases short and J 2 bases short, with 22 bases between. CDR1 is SEHNR and CDR2 is FQNEAQ in the germline V gene (reference sequence). Here the CDR3 DNA reads TGTGCCAGCAGCGCCATCCAAAGGGGAGGAGCTGGCAATCAGCCCCAGCATTTT. It yields the protein CASSAIQRGGAGNQPQHF.

This clonotype appeared many times. The V call is TRBV5-1, the J call TRBJ1-4; no clear D. Per germline, CDR1 SGHRS and CDR2 YFSETQ. The CDR3 consists of 15 residues. Deletions cut 0 bases from V and 7 bases from J, with 13 bases between. This CDR3 is CASSLALGFSEKLFF. DNA for the CDR3: TGCGCCAGCAGCTTGGCCCTGGGATTCAGTGAAAAACTGTTTTTT.

This clonotype was picked up many times. CDR3 nucleotides: TGCAGCGGCCTCATCCTGGCCAAAAACATTCAGTACTTC. Translating it yields CSGLILAKNIQYF. The V and J genes are TRBV29-1 and TRBJ2-4; the D is unclear. Germline V lookup: CDR1 SQVTM, CDR2 ANQGSEA. The CDR3 runs to 13 residues. V was clipped by 7 bases and J by 1 base, with 11 bases between them. Filled out from reference TRBV29-1 and TRBJ2-4, the complete variable domain reads SAVISQKPSRDICQRGTSLTIQCQVDSQVTMMFWYRQQPGQSLTLIATANQGSEATYESGFVIDKFPISRPNLTFSTLTVSNMSPEDSSIYLCSGLILAKNIQYFGAGTRLSVL.

This clonotype was picked up many times. The chain combines TRBV12-3 or TRBV12-4 with TRBJ1-4, with a possible D match to TRBD1 (6 bases). This CDR3 has 12 amino acids. In DNA, the CDR3 is TGTGCTACACGGGGGGCAAGGGAAAAACTGTTTTTT. This gives the protein CATRGAREKLFF.

The chain recombines TRBV5-4 with TRBJ2-1; 7 positions agree with TRBD2. CDR1 SGHNT and CDR2 YYREEE come from the germline V gene (reference sequence). The ends lost 9 bases at V and 7 bases at J; junction bases unmatched: 16. The CDR3 sequence is 15 residues long. The CDR3 sequence: CATMEAGPVGNEQFF. In nucleotides, the CDR3 is TGTGCCACCATGGAAGCGGGGCCCGTCGGGAATGAGCAGTTCTTC.

This clonotype was recorded at least ten times. The chain joins TRBV20-1 to TRBJ1-2, with TRBD1 matching 9 bases. The CDR3 loop spans 18 amino acids. Germline CDR1 is DFQATT and CDR2 is SNEGSKA (reference sequence). Losses at the gene ends were 0 bases for V and 0 bases for J; bases not matched to a gene: 11. For the CDR3, the DNA is TGCAGTGCTAGAGATCAGGGACAGGGAATGGGGTCTAACTATGGCTACACCTTC. Protein: CSARDQGQGMGSNYGYTF.

In its sample, this clonotype was seen a few times. Just one base apart from a much larger clone, this may be a read error. The V and J genes are TRBV20-1 and TRBJ2-5; no firm D call. CDR1 and CDR2 (germline): DFQATT, SNEGSKA (reference sequence). The CDR3 totals 15 residues. The V and J ends lost 3 bases and 4 bases respectively, with 18 bases between them. CDR3 coding DNA: TGCAGTGCTAGGGCCACGGTGAAAGCAGGAGAGACCCAGTACTTC. Amino acid sequence: CSARATVKAGETQYF.

This clonotype has at least ten counts. The chain is built from TRBV7-9 and TRBJ2-4, with TRBD1 identical over 10 bases. CDR3 length: 17 residues. With V trimmed by 1 base and J by 8 bases, 11 bases remained unmatched. CDR1 SEHNR and CDR2 FQNEAQ come from the germline V gene (reference sequence). CDR3 sequence reads: CASSLGARDRGGDIQYF. For the CDR3, the DNA is TGTGCCAGCAGCTTAGGAGCGAGGGACAGGGGCGGGGACATTCAGTACTTC.

This clonotype was seen at least ten times. The chain uses TRBV20-1 and TRBJ1-5; D is ambiguous. The germline V and J ends were trimmed by 4 bases and 1 base, with 5 bases remaining between them. The CDR3 runs to 12 residues. The germline gives CDR1 DFQATT, CDR2 SNEGSKA (reference sequence). CDR3 coding DNA: TGCAGTGCTACCCCCAGCAATCAGCCCCAGCATTTT. This encodes CSATPSNQPQHF.

This clonotype occurred many times. The V and J genes are TRBV20-1 and TRBJ1-1; D call uncertain. Per germline, CDR1 DFQATT and CDR2 SNEGSKA (reference sequence). The germline V and J ends were trimmed by 3 bases and 3 bases, with 11 bases remaining between them. The CDR3 length is 13 residues. CDR3 in amino acids: CSASGDGDTEAFF. For the CDR3, the DNA is TGCAGTGCTAGTGGGGATGGGGACACTGAAGCTTTCTTT.

This clonotype was seen many times. The rearrangement joins TRBV20-1 to TRBJ2-1; D not resolved. V lost 6 bases and J lost 7, with 16 bases in between. The germline V gene has CDR1 DFQATT and CDR2 SNEGSKA (reference sequence). This CDR3 comprises 13 residues. The CDR3 nucleotides are TGCAGTGCCAGGAGACCCCCACGTAATGAGCAGTTCTTC. Translating it yields CSARRPPRNEQFF.

This clonotype has at least ten counts. The chain is built from TRBV20-1 and TRBJ2-1; the match to TRBD2 covers 10 bases. The CDR3 contains 16 residues. CDR1 DFQATT and CDR2 SNEGSKA come from the germline V gene (reference sequence). The junction had 11 bases not matched to a gene; V was cut back by 6 bases and J by 3 bases. The CDR3 DNA reads TGCAGTGCCCGTCGGACTAGCGGAATGTACTACAATGAGCAGTTCTTC. Translating it yields CSARRTSGMYYNEQFF.

This clonotype appeared many times. The rearrangement uses TRBV5-6 and TRBJ1-2, with D maybe TRBD1 (6 bases). Trimming pared 2 bases from V and 5 bases from J, leaving 13 bases between. In germline, CDR1 is SGHDT, CDR2 YYEEEE. The CDR3 sequence is 14 residues long. This CDR3 reads CASSLSSRGYGYTF. CDR3 nucleotide sequence: TGTGCCAGCAGCTTAAGTAGCAGGGGTTATGGCTACACCTTC.

This clonotype was found many times. The V and J genes are TRBV20-1 and TRBJ1-1; D is ambiguous. Trimming took 5 bases from V and 2 from J, leaving 6 bases between them. Per the germline V gene, CDR1 is DFQATT and CDR2 is SNEGSKA (reference sequence). The CDR3 is 11 amino acids. Here the CDR3 reads CSAPLNTEAFF. In nucleotides, the CDR3 is TGCAGTGCTCCCTTAAACACTGAAGCTTTCTTT.

This clonotype was recorded many times. This sequence joins TRBV6-5 and TRBJ2-1; 10 positions match TRBD2. The CDR3 is made up of 15 amino acids. Germline trimming cut 1 base from V and 5 bases from J; bases unmatched to any gene: 2. Germline-derived CDR1 and CDR2 are MNHEY and SVGAGI. DNA of the CDR3: TGTGCCAGCAGTTACTTAGCGGGAGGAAACAATGAGCAGTTCTTC. Translated, it gives CASSYLAGGNNEQFF.

This clonotype was found many times. V usage is TRBV12-3 or TRBV12-4 and J usage is TRBJ2-1; 9 nucleotides line up with TRBD1. V lost 1 base and J lost 4; bases outside the gene matches: 2. This CDR3 spans 15 amino acids. The CDR3, as DNA: TGTGCCAGCAGTTTAGACGGGACAGGGTACAATGAGCAGTTCTTC. Translating gives CASSLDGTGYNEQFF.

This clonotype was counted many times. The chain uses TRBV5-1 and TRBJ1-2, with 9 bases that match TRBD1. In germline, CDR1 is SGHRS, CDR2 YFSETQ. The CDR3 totals 13 residues. V gave up 7 bases and J gave up 7 bases; unmatched junction bases: 8. Here the CDR3 reads CASGQGQGTGYTF. CDR3 bases: TGCGCCAGCGGCCAAGGACAGGGGACTGGCTACACCTTC.

This clonotype has at least ten counts. The chain uses TRBV5-6 and TRBJ2-7, with TRBD1 matching over 9 bases. Trimming removed 4 bases from V and 3 bases from J; junction bases left unmatched: 8. This CDR3 has 15 residues. CDR1 and CDR2 from the germline V gene are SGHDT and YYEEEE. The chain's CDR3 is CASSMGQGALYEQYF. Here the CDR3 DNA reads TGTGCCAGCAGCATGGGACAGGGAGCGCTCTACGAGCAGTACTTC.

This clonotype has a count of ten or more. The chain joins TRBV30 to TRBJ1-1; the D gene is possibly TRBD1 (5 bases). The CDR3 is 12 amino acids. From germline, CDR1 is GTSNPN and CDR2 SVGIG (reference sequence). The DNA of the CDR3 is TGTGCGGCGGGACTCCGGAACACTGAAGCTTTCTTT. Amino acid sequence: CAAGLRNTEAFF.

Regarding this clonotype: The missing conserved phenylalanine or tryptophan at the end of this CDR3 makes a read error likely. V usage is TRBV5-1 and J usage is TRBJ2-3; D unresolved. Between the trimmed V and J ends, which lost 4 bases and 6 bases, there was a span of 15 bases. The germline CDR1 and CDR2 sequences are SGHRS and YFSETQ. This CDR3 has 14 residues. The CDR3 here is CASSARTGHDTQYY. In DNA form, the CDR3 reads TGCGCCAGCAGCGCCCGAACTGGGCACGATACGCAGTATTAT.

This clonotype was recorded at least ten times. This sequence joins TRBV20-1 and TRBJ1-1, with D perhaps TRBD1 (5 bases). The CDR3 is 15 amino acids. CDR1 and CDR2 (germline): DFQATT, SNEGSKA (reference sequence). V shed 3 bases and J shed 1 base, with 15 bases lying between them. CDR3 bases: TGCAGTGCTAGGGAATCCGTGGGGGGGAACACTGAAGCTTTCTTT. Protein product: CSARESVGGNTEAFF.

The sample holds many counts of this clonotype. The rearrangement links TRBV9 to TRBJ1-2, with 8 bases that match TRBD1. The germline V gene has CDR1 SGDLS and CDR2 YYNGEE. The length of the CDR3 is 14 residues. Trimming cost V 6 bases and J 7 bases; bases outside gene matches: 11. Here the CDR3 reads CASNPGGLTSGYTF. The CDR3 bases are TGTGCCAGCAACCCAGGGGGCCTCACAAGTGGCTACACCTTC.

In its sample, this clonotype was seen many times. V and J are TRBV29-1 and TRBJ1-5; TRBD1 is a possible D gene (5 bases). The germline gives CDR1 SQVTM, CDR2 ANQGSEA. V was clipped by 5 bases and J by 0 bases, with 8 bases between them. The CDR3 loop spans 13 amino acids. This CDR3 reads CSVQTDSNQPQHF. The DNA of the CDR3 is TGCAGCGTTCAGACAGATAGCAATCAGCCCCAGCATTTT.

This clonotype was counted ten times or more. V is TRBV9 and J is TRBJ2-4; the match to TRBD1 covers 8 bases. The V segment lost 4 bases and the J segment 5 bases; nucleotides outside the gene matches: 11. CDR3 size: 16 residues. Germline values: CDR1 SGDLS, CDR2 YYNGEE. CDR3 nucleotides: TGTGCCAGCAGCCACCCTACCGACAGGGGTGAAAACATTCAGTACTTC. Its translation: CASSHPTDRGENIQYF.

Many counts were recorded for this clonotype. The chain employs TRBV20-1 and TRBJ2-3; 16 bases are a match to TRBD2. This CDR3 has 18 amino acids. Trimming cost V 6 bases and J 1 base; bases outside gene matches: 10. Germline CDR1 is DFQATT and CDR2 is SNEGSKA (reference sequence). DNA of the CDR3: TGCAGTGCACCACCCGGGACTAGCGGGAGGGTGGGCACAGATACGCAGTATTTT. Translating it yields CSAPPGTSGRVGTDTQYF.